This is a list of T cell receptor beta chains from one sample in a study of T cell responses to AZD1222 COVID-19 vaccine. The assay was immunoSEQ multiplex PCR, and TCRdb's table has in-frame clones only and misses some. The sample has 120,000 or so clones, over 85% seen once. Sequences were derived from peripheral blood, sampled 28 days after the second AZD1222 dose. Receptor source: an adult who received the AZD1222 COVID-19 vaccine. CDR3s include the opening cysteine and the closing phenylalanine or tryptophan. Fields, in order: J gene, clone size, V gene, D gene, CDR3 protein, CDR3 DNA. D genes are given only for firm matches. The listing skips clone size in some rows; elsewhere it reads once, few, many or a size class.

TRBJ1-6 once TRBV10-3 - CAISGQGSNSPLHF TGTGCCATCAGTGGCCAGGGTAGTAATTCACCCCTCCACTTT
TRBJ2-7 once TRBV7-2 TRBD1 CASSLQTGSYEQYF TGTGCCAGCAGCTTACAGACAGGGTCCTACGAGCAGTACTTC
TRBJ2-1 - TRBV7-3 TRBD1 CASSSSGTGGQFF TGTGCCAGCAGCTCTTCCGGGACAGGGGGCCAGTTCTTC
TRBJ2-5 few TRBV9 - CASSVEGETQYF TGTGCCAGCAGCGTAGAGGGAGAGACCCAGTACTTC
TRBJ1-4 - TRBV11-2 - CASSNPGHRGEKLFF TGTGCCAGCAGCAATCCGGGCCATAGGGGTGAAAAACTGTTTTTT
TRBJ2-1 once TRBV7-2 TRBD2 CASSLDSGTYNEQFF TGTGCCAGCAGCTTAGATAGCGGGACCTACAATGAGCAGTTCTTC
TRBJ2-2 - TRBV10-3 - CAISESVDTGELFF TGTGCCATCAGTGAGTCTGTAGACACCGGGGAGCTGTTTTTT
TRBJ1-2 - TRBV30 - CAWSVPGRSSFNYGYTF TGTGCCTGGAGTGTACCGGGGAGAAGTTCTTTTAACTATGGCTACACCTTC
TRBJ2-7 - TRBV9 - CASSLRVSYEQYF TGTGCCAGCAGCCTACGGGTCTCCTACGAGCAGTACTTC
TRBJ2-1 once TRBV7-2 TRBD2 CASSSGLAGNNEQFF TGTGCCAGCAGCTCAGGACTAGCGGGGAACAATGAGCAGTTCTTC
TRBJ1-5 - TRBV18 - CASSPGGNLNQPQHF TGTGCCAGCTCGCCGGGAGGCAACCTTAATCAGCCCCAGCATTTT
TRBJ1-2 - TRBV10-3 - CAISEGSEGYTF TGTGCCATCAGTGAAGGTTCGGAGGGCTACACCTTC
TRBJ2-3 few TRBV2 - CALRRGALTDTQYF TGTGCCTTAAGGCGAGGGGCCCTCACAGATACGCAGTATTTT
TRBJ1-3 once TRBV3-1/TRBV3-2 - CASSHRGTGNTIYF TGTGCCAGCAGCCACAGGGGTACTGGAAACACCATATATTTT
TRBJ1-2 - TRBV4-1 - CASSYPGTDYGYTF TGCGCCAGCAGCTACCCCGGGACGGACTATGGCTACACCTTC
TRBJ2-4 - TRBV18 TRBD1 CASSPKQGADKNIQYF TGTGCCAGCTCACCAAAACAGGGGGCGGACAAAAACATTCAGTACTTC
TRBJ2-5 - TRBV6-5 - CASSRQPQETQYF TGTGCCAGCAGTAGACAACCCCAAGAGACCCAGTACTTC
TRBJ1-1 - TRBV5-4 TRBD1 CASSWDRAEAFF TGTGCCAGCAGTTGGGACAGGGCTGAAGCTTTCTTT
TRBJ2-2 - TRBV28 TRBD1 CASSPRQGVSGELFF TGTGCCAGCAGTCCTCGACAGGGGGTTAGCGGGGAGCTGTTTTTT
TRBJ2-3 - TRBV7-9 - CASGAGFITDTQYF TGTGCCAGCGGGGCGGGCTTCATCACAGATACGCAGTATTTT
TRBJ2-3 - TRBV6-2/TRBV6-3 TRBD2 CASSYPGLAGKTSTDTQYF TGTGCCAGCAGTTACCCAGGACTAGCGGGGAAGACTAGCACAGATACGCAGTATTTT
TRBJ1-2 - TRBV27 - CASSSRLNYGYTF TGTGCCAGCAGTTCTAGGCTAAACTATGGCTACACCTTC
TRBJ1-1 - TRBV5-1 - CASSPRQENTEAFF TGCGCCAGCAGCCCGCGACAGGAGAACACTGAAGCTTTCTTT
TRBJ2-2 - TRBV4-2 - CASSQGPRELPGELFF TGTGCCAGCAGCCAAGGTCCCAGGGAACTTCCCGGGGAGCTGTTTTTT
TRBJ1-3 - TRBV18 - CASSPSVNTIYF TGTGCCAGCTCACCATCAGTAAACACCATATATTTT
TRBJ1-2 - TRBV6-5 TRBD1 CASIRGQGYGYTF TGTGCCAGCATTCGGGGACAGGGCTATGGCTACACCTTC
TRBJ2-3 - TRBV3-1/TRBV3-2 TRBD2 CASSQDSQRGGGTDTQYF TGTGCCAGCAGCCAAGATAGCCAGCGGGGGGGCGGCACAGATACGCAGTATTTT
TRBJ2-3 - TRBV11-3 - CASSLAGDPSTDTQYF TGTGCCAGCAGCTTAGCCGGGGACCCTAGCACAGATACGCAGTATTTT
TRBJ2-1 once TRBV18 - CASSPPQGSYNEQFF TGTGCCAGCTCACCACCGCAGGGTTCCTACAATGAGCAGTTCTTC
TRBJ2-7 - TRBV4-3 - CASSQQGLTYEQYF TGCGCCAGCAGCCAGCAGGGGCTAACCTACGAGCAGTACTTC
TRBJ2-7 - TRBV9 TRBD1 CASSAKGAVGEQYF TGTGCCAGCAGCGCAAAGGGGGCTGTTGGCGAGCAGTACTTC
TRBJ2-7 - TRBV5-6 TRBD2 CASGIQTSEPYEQYF TGTGCCAGCGGAATACAGACTAGCGAGCCCTACGAGCAGTACTTC
TRBJ2-7 - TRBV5-4 - CASSSTDSYEQYF TGTGCCAGCAGCTCGACAGATTCGTACGAGCAGTACTTC
TRBJ1-6 - TRBV9 - CASRQGNSPLHF TGTGCCAGCCGCCAAGGGAATTCACCCCTCCACTTT
TRBJ2-2 once TRBV4-1 TRBD1 CASSQDRQGSYGELFF TGCGCCAGCAGCCAAGATCGACAGGGGTCTTACGGGGAGCTGTTTTTT
TRBJ2-2 - TRBV10-1 - CASSNGRWTGELFF TGCGCCAGCAGTAACGGTCGGTGGACCGGGGAGCTGTTTTTT
TRBJ1-5 - TRBV30 TRBD1 CAWGQGNQPQHF TGTGCCTGGGGACAGGGAAATCAGCCCCAGCATTTT
TRBJ1-1 few TRBV12-3/TRBV12-4 - CASSFTGATEAFF TGTGCCAGCAGTTTTACCGGGGCCACTGAAGCTTTCTTT
TRBJ2-7 once TRBV7-2 - CASSLDWQAYEQYF TGTGCCAGCAGCTTAGACTGGCAGGCCTACGAGCAGTACTTC
TRBJ2-2 - TRBV7-9 - CASSLASAETGELFF TGTGCCAGCAGCCTCGCCAGTGCAGAAACCGGGGAGCTGTTTTTT
TRBJ2-7 - TRBV11-3 - CASSSDGYEQYF TGTGCCAGCAGCTCGGACGGCTACGAGCAGTACTTC
TRBJ1-2 once TRBV7-8 - CASSPGWAAGGYTF TGTGCCAGCAGCCCCGGATGGGCTGCAGGTGGCTACACCTTC
TRBJ1-5 - TRBV7-9 TRBD1 CASSPLRGQGIQPQHF TGTGCCAGCAGCCCTTTAAGGGGACAGGGAATACAGCCCCAGCATTTT
TRBJ2-7 once TRBV13 - CASSLGTGAPLEQYF TGTGCCAGCAGCTTAGGGACGGGGGCCCCTCTCGAGCAGTACTTC
TRBJ2-6 - TRBV4-3 - CASSQDLLFRGANVLTF TGCGCCAGCAGCCAAGATCTTTTATTTCGGGGGGCCAACGTCCTGACTTTC